A selection of T cell receptor beta chains follows, all from one sample in a study of technical replicates of blood from a handful of donors. Some clones are missing from TCRdb's copy, which holds only in-frame ones; the method was immunoSEQ multiplex PCR. The top ten hold around 0.31% of the sample, which has fewer than 85,000 clones, about 97% seen once. The material sequenced was T cells isolated from PBMCs. These receptor sequences come from a human donor in good health. Both conserved end residues are part of each CDR3. Fields, in order: J gene, V gene, D gene, CDR3 protein. The D gene is left open where the match is weak.

j_call: TRBJ2-1; v_call: TRBV11-3; d_call: NA; cdr3_aa: CASSFSGDNSYNEQFF
j_call: TRBJ2-7; v_call: TRBV27; d_call: TRBD1; cdr3_aa: CASGKDRGPSTGTTYEQYF
j_call: TRBJ2-5; v_call: TRBV6-5; d_call: NA; cdr3_aa: CASSYSGSGETQYF
j_call: TRBJ2-3; v_call: TRBV6-6; d_call: TRBD2; cdr3_aa: CASSYVREGQDTQYF
j_call: TRBJ1-1; v_call: TRBV18; d_call: NA; cdr3_aa: CASSPILTEAFF
j_call: TRBJ1-1; v_call: TRBV4-1; d_call: NA; cdr3_aa: CASSLEPKGTEAFF
j_call: TRBJ2-1; v_call: TRBV5-1; d_call: NA; cdr3_aa: CASSLLHNEQFF
j_call: TRBJ2-7; v_call: TRBV27; d_call: NA; cdr3_aa: CASSPRTGSSYEQYF
j_call: TRBJ1-2; v_call: TRBV10-2; d_call: NA; cdr3_aa: CASSRGNKKDGYTF
j_call: TRBJ2-5; v_call: TRBV9; d_call: TRBD1; cdr3_aa: CASSVDPQGANQETQYF
j_call: TRBJ2-6; v_call: TRBV27; d_call: NA; cdr3_aa: CASSSGWGSGANVLTF
j_call: TRBJ2-7; v_call: TRBV6-1; d_call: NA; cdr3_aa: CASSKSRFEQYF
j_call: TRBJ2-5; v_call: TRBV21-1; d_call: NA; cdr3_aa: CASSKSVRGGETQYF
j_call: TRBJ2-5; v_call: TRBV19; d_call: NA; cdr3_aa: CASRMNRDAEGGTQYF